Shown below are 16 T cell receptor beta chains from a single sample sequenced in a study of cytomegalovirus exposure and HLA in healthy donors. Use of 60 Vbeta and 13 Jbeta primers characterized the PCR. Method: immunoSEQ multiplex PCR; TCRdb's copy keeps in-frame clones and lacks some. This sample has approximately 61,000 clones, with about four fifths found just once. The sample taken for sequencing was PBMCs. All receptors derive from a man aged 18 to 30 in good health and CMV-seropositive.

CDR3: CASSQPEMGSQPQHF. The CDR3 nucleotides read TGCGCCAGCAGCCAACCCGAAATGGGGAGCCAGCCCCAGCATTTT. The V and J genes are TRBV4-1 and TRBJ1-5; D is ambiguous. Germline CDR1 MGHRA, CDR2 YSYEKL. The CDR3 spans 15 residues. Deletions cut 2 bases from V and 7 bases from J, with 15 bases between.

This clone was counted once. The gene calls are TRBV14 and TRBJ2-5, with TRBD2 as a possible D gene (5 bases). The length of the CDR3 is 16 residues. Between the trimmed V and J ends, which lost 2 bases and 2 bases, there was a span of 15 bases. CDR1 is SGHDN and CDR2 is FVKESK in the germline V gene. CDR3: CASSQRGPGKQETQYF. The DNA of the CDR3 is TGTGCCAGCAGCCAACGTGGCCCCGGGAAACAAGAGACCCAGTACTTC.

The gene calls are TRBV10-3 and TRBJ1-2; weak D call: TRBD1 (5 bases). The CDR3 spans 13 residues. In germline, CDR1 is ENHRY, CDR2 SYGVKD. Trimming shortened V by 0 bases and J by 3 bases, and 5 bases separated the two germline ends. CDR3 in amino acids: CAISESQDYGYTF. Written as DNA, the CDR3 is TGTGCCATCAGTGAGTCACAGGACTATGGCTACACCTTC.

The chain couples TRBV2 to TRBJ1-1; D unclear. Germline V gene lookup returns CDR1 SNHLY and CDR2 FYNNEI. The germline V and J ends were trimmed by 0 bases and 2 bases, with 10 bases remaining between them. The CDR3 consists of 15 residues. The CDR3 coding sequence is TGTGCCAGCAGTGAAGCGGGAGCGAGTAACACTGAAGCTTTCTTT. Translating it yields CASSEAGASNTEAFF.

J is TRBJ2-7 and V is TRBV10-3, with D unclear. V gave up 2 bases and J gave up 2 bases, with 4 bases separating them. The CDR3 length is 12 residues. Germline assignment: CDR1 ENHRY and CDR2 SYGVKD. DNA for the CDR3: TGTGCCATCAGTGAGCTTACCTACGAGCAGTACTTC. Amino acid sequence: CAISELTYEQYF.

V gene TRBV6-5 combines with J gene TRBJ1-6; possibly TRBD1 for D (5 bases). The CDR3 spans 11 residues. From germline, CDR1 is MNHEY and CDR2 SVGAGI. V dropped 2 bases and J dropped 14 bases, with 7 bases sitting between them. In nucleotides, the CDR3 is TGTGCCAGCAGTTACCGGGGGTCCCTCCACTTT. Translated: CASSYRGSLHF.

This clone was seen only once. This chain joins TRBV6-5 and TRBJ1-4, with 9 bases aligning to TRBD1. Germline V gene data show CDR1 as MNHEY and CDR2 as SVGAGI. V lost 6 bases to trimming and J lost 8 bases; unmatched junction nucleotides: 7. The CDR3 spans 14 residues. This chain's CDR3 is CASSRQGGREKLFF. The CDR3 region has the DNA TGTGCCAGCAGCCGACAGGGGGGGAGAGAAAAACTGTTTTTT.

The V and J genes are TRBV7-2 and TRBJ1-4, with no clear D. CDR3 length: 14 amino acids. In germline, CDR1 is SGHTA, CDR2 FQGNSA. V shed 3 bases and J shed 5 bases, with 10 bases lying between them. The CDR3 bases are TGTGCCAGCAGCTTCCACGCAGTCAATGAAAAACTGTTTTTT. The encoded protein is CASSFHAVNEKLFF. Combining the CDR3 with reference TRBV7-2 and TRBJ1-4 gives the whole variable domain GAGVSQSPSNKVTEKGKDVELRCDPISGHTALYWYRQSLGQGLEFLIYFQGNSAPDKSGLPSDRFSAERTGGSVSTLTIQRTQQEDSAVYLCASSFHAVNEKLFFGSGTQLSVL.

This clone was recorded once. The same CDR3 also results from other DNA sequences found in this sample. The chain carries TRBV30 and TRBJ2-7, with 8 bases lining up with TRBD1. Germline values: CDR1 GTSNPN, CDR2 SVGIG (reference sequence). CDR3 length: 13 amino acids. J gave up 3 bases and V 2 bases, and 3 bases lay outside the gene matches. CDR3 bases: TGTGCCTGGAGTCGCAGGGGGCTCTACGAGCAGTACTTC. Its protein is CAWSRRGLYEQYF. The variable domain in full, completed from reference TRBV30 and TRBJ2-7, reads SQTIHQWPATLVQPVGSPLSLECTVEGTSNPNLYWYRQAAGRGLQLLFYSVGIGQISSEVPQNLSASRPQDRQFILSSKKLLLSDSGFYLCAWSRRGLYEQYFGPGTRLTVT.

The CDR3 coding sequence is TGCGCCAGCAGCTTTGGGGAGAGAGGCGATACGCAGTATTTT. Translating it yields CASSFGERGDTQYF. The chain uses TRBV5-1 and TRBJ2-3, with D maybe TRBD2 (5 bases). The V gene lost 2 bases and the J gene lost 6 bases, with 13 bases spanning the gap. This CDR3 comprises 14 residues. Germline assignment: CDR1 SGHRS and CDR2 YFSETQ.

The chain uses TRBV13 and TRBJ1-2; D might be TRBD1 (5 bases). The CDR3 sequence is 16 residues long. Germline assignment: CDR1 PRHDT and CDR2 FYEKMQ (reference sequence). Deletions cut 9 bases from V and 3 bases from J, with 23 bases between. The chain's CDR3 is CASGGWWLERDYGYTF. The CDR3 DNA reads as TGTGCCAGTGGGGGTTGGTGGTTGGAGCGGGACTATGGCTACACCTTC.

The chain combines TRBV9 with TRBJ1-1; no definite D call. Per germline, CDR1 SGDLS and CDR2 YYNGEE. The V end lost 0 bases, the J end lost 5 bases, and 8 bases lay between the germline ends. The CDR3 sequence is 13 residues long. This chain's CDR3 is CASSVGPETEAFF. For the CDR3, the DNA is TGTGCCAGCAGCGTAGGCCCGGAGACTGAAGCTTTCTTT.

The chain is built from TRBV14 and TRBJ1-1, with 10 bases lining up with TRBD1. The CDR3 length is 14 residues. CDR1 and CDR2 from the germline V gene are SGHDN and FVKESK. The ends lost 4 bases at V and 4 bases at J; junction bases unmatched: 3. CDR3 in amino acids: CASSRQGAGTEAFF. CDR3 bases: TGTGCCAGCAGCCGACAGGGGGCCGGCACTGAAGCTTTCTTT.

This sequence joins TRBV5-1 and TRBJ1-2, with TRBD1 matching over 7 bases. The CDR3 has 15 amino acids. CDR1 and CDR2 (germline): SGHRS, YFSETQ. The junction had 10 bases not matched to a gene; V was cut back by 1 base and J by 7 bases. Here the CDR3 DNA reads TGCGCCAGCAGCTTGATTATAGGAGGGGGCGGTGGCTACACCTTC. Residues: CASSLIIGGGGGYTF.

This chain connects TRBV7-2 to TRBJ2-5, with TRBD2 matching 12 bases. The CDR3 covers 15 residues. The J segment lost 2 bases and the V segment lost 3 bases, leaving 1 base of the junction unmatched. CDR1 is SGHTA and CDR2 is FQGNSA in the germline V gene. The CDR3 loop is CASSLGLAGQETQYF. The CDR3 nucleotides are TGTGCCAGCAGCTTGGGACTAGCGGGTCAAGAGACCCAGTACTTC.

This sequence joins TRBV2 and TRBJ2-4; 7 nucleotides agree with TRBD2. The CDR3 extends over 13 amino acids. V trimming: 3 bases; J trimming: 6 bases; junction bases outside the gene matches: 2. CDR1 is SNHLY, CDR2 FYNNEI, per germline. The CDR3 sequence: CASSEASGNIQYF. CDR3 nucleotides: TGTGCCAGCAGTGAGGCTAGCGGAAACATTCAGTACTTC.